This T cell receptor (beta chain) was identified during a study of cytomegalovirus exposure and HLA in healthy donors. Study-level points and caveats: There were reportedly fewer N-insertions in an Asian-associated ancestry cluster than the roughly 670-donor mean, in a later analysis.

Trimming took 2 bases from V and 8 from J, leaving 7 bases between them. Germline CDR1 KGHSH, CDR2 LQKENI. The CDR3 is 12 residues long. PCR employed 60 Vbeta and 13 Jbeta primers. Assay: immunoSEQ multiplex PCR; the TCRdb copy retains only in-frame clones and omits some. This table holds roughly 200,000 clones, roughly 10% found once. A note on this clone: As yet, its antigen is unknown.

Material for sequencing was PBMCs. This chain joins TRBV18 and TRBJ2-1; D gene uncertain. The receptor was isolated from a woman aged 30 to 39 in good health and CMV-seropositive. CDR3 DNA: TGTGCCAGCTCACCAAAGGCGGATGAGCAGTTCTTC. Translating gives CASSPKADEQFF.